These 11 T cell receptor beta chains share one sample of origin, sequenced in a study of response to subunit inactivated influenza vaccine. TCRdb analysed the RT-PCR reads with MiXCR anew, one entry per CDR3 protein. The sample records about 540,000 distinct CDR3 sequences, roughly 25% being singletons. The data were also submitted as part of a second study, on T cells expressing NK-cell markers. This second study notes: The cDNA for TCR beta came from 5'RACE template switching with UMIs.

This specimen consisted of CD4+ T cells sorted from PBMCs, obtained roughly 12 days after vaccination. These receptors were collected from a man aged 45-65 years who received an inactivated influenza vaccine.

Here the CDR3 DNA reads TGTGCCATACAACTCAGGGATTCGTCTGGGGCCAACGTCCTGACTTTC. It codes for CAIQLRDSSGANVLTF. The V gene is TRBV6-9, the J gene TRBJ2-6; D is perhaps TRBD1 (5 bases). The CDR3 extends over 16 amino acids. Trimming took off 10 bases at V and 1 base at J, with 17 bases between the two ends. Germline CDR1 reads MNHGY; CDR2 reads SVAAGI.

For this clonotype: Compared with germline, one end of the junction differs, possibly owing to a read error. The chain uses TRBV5-1 and TRBJ2-2; 12 positions match TRBD2. Germline V lookup: CDR1 SGHRS, CDR2 YFSETQ. This CDR3 contains 15 residues. CDR3 coding DNA: TGCGCCAGCAGCCCCGGACTAGCGGGGACCGGGGAGCTGTCTTTT. This gives the protein CASSPGLAGTGELSF.

CDR3 bases: TGTGCCAGCTGGTGGGGGGAAAAACTGTTTTTT. Translating it yields CASWWGEKLFF. The rearrangement uses TRBV6-1 and TRBJ1-4, with D maybe TRBD1 (5 bases). Trimming left V 8 bases short and J 8 bases short, with 9 bases between. CDR1 and CDR2 (germline): MNHNS, SASEGT. The CDR3 length is 11 residues.

CDR3 nucleotide sequence: TGCGCCAGTGCAGAGACTGCTTCCTACGAGCAGTACTTC. Translation: CASAETASYEQYF. V gene TRBV5-1 combines with J gene TRBJ2-7; D is uncertain. The CDR3 is 13 amino acids. CDR1 SGHRS and CDR2 YFSETQ come from the germline V gene. The V and J ends lost 8 bases and 1 base respectively, with 13 bases between them. Full variable domain (remainder filled in from reference TRBV5-1 and TRBJ2-7): KAGVTQTPRYLIKTRGQQVTLSCSPISGHRSVSWYQQTPGQGLQFLFEYFSETQRNKGNFPGRFSGRQFSNSRSEMNVSTLELGDSALYLCASAETASYEQYFGPGTRLTVT.

This clonotype was picked up a small number of times. The chain couples TRBV9 to TRBJ1-2; the D gene is possibly TRBD1 (5 bases). CDR1 is SGDLS, CDR2 YYNGEE, per germline. This CDR3 has 15 amino acids. Deletions cut 0 bases from V and 4 bases from J, with 13 bases between. The CDR3 nucleotides are TGTGCCAGCAGCGTAGGGGGGAGGGAAGCCTATGGCTACACCTTC. It translates to CASSVGGREAYGYTF.

The chain combines TRBV7-2 with TRBJ2-7; D gene ambiguous. V shed 5 bases and J shed 6 bases, with 8 bases lying between them. The CDR3 sequence is 11 residues long. Germline V gives CDR1 SGHTA, CDR2 FQGNSA. Here the CDR3 reads CASSQSFEQYF. The CDR3 DNA follows: TGTGCCAGCAGCCAGAGTTTCGAGCAGTACTTC. The variable domain in full, completed from reference TRBV7-2 and TRBJ2-7, reads GAGVSQSPSNKVTEKGKDVELRCDPISGHTALYWYRQSLGQGLEFLIYFQGNSAPDKSGLPSDRFSAERTGGSVSTLTIQRTQQEDSAVYLCASSQSFEQYFGPGTRLTVT.

This clonotype was counted once. V and J are TRBV6-1 and TRBJ1-5; a weak D match, TRBD1 (5 bases). The CDR3 has 14 residues. Germline lookup yields CDR1 MNHNS and CDR2 SASEGT. V shed 8 bases and J shed 1 base, with 12 bases lying between them. This chain's CDR3 is CASGAAGSNQPQHF. CDR3 nucleotide sequence: TGTGCCAGCGGGGCGGCTGGCAGCAATCAGCCCCAGCATTTT.

The chain links TRBV7-2 to TRBJ1-4; tentatively, D is TRBD1 (5 bases). From germline, CDR1 is SGHTA and CDR2 FQGNSA. The CDR3 runs 14 residues. Trimming stripped 6 bases from V and 7 bases from J, with 15 bases between. In nucleotides, the CDR3 is TGTGCCAGCAGTCCACAGGTTGGGAGTGAAAAACTGTTTTTT. This translates into CASSPQVGSEKLFF.

This chain uses TRBV7-9 with TRBJ1-4; the D is unclear. The CDR3 runs 12 residues. V lost 2 bases and J 6 bases, leaving 4 bases between the germline ends. Germline assignment: CDR1 SEHNR and CDR2 FQNEAQ (reference sequence). CDR3 protein: CASSLRDEKLFF. The CDR3 DNA reads as TGTGCCAGCAGCTTAAGGGATGAAAAACTGTTTTTT. Full variable domain (rest looked up from reference TRBV7-9 and TRBJ1-4): DTGVSQNPRHKITKRGQNVTFRCDPISEHNRLYWYRQTLGQGPEFLTYFQNEAQLEKSRLLSDRFSAERPKGSFSTLEIQRTEQGDSAMYLCASSLRDEKLFFGSGTQLSVL.

This clonotype was found a few times. The V and J genes are TRBV25-1 and TRBJ2-5; possibly TRBD1 or TRBD2 for D (5 bases each). The CDR3 totals 14 residues. The germline CDR1 and CDR2 sequences are MGHDK and SYGVNS. Between the trimmed V and J ends, which lost 1 base and 7 bases, there was a span of 13 bases. The DNA for the CDR3 is TGTGCCAGCAGTGAATTATCGGGGCACTTGACCCAGTACTTC. Translation gives CASSELSGHLTQYF.

The V and J genes are TRBV7-3 and TRBJ1-1; perhaps TRBD1 as D (5 bases). Germline V gene lookup returns CDR1 SGHTA and CDR2 FQGTGA. CDR3 length: 13 amino acids. V lost 1 base and J 8 bases, leaving 11 bases between the germline ends. Here the CDR3 reads CASSLRSRGEAFF. The CDR3 DNA follows: TGTGCCAGCAGCTTAAGATCCCGGGGGGAAGCTTTCTTT.